One and the same sample provided the 23 T cell receptor beta chains below, sequenced in a study of blood T cell repertoires in COVID-19. The data were produced by immunoSEQ multiplex PCR, yet TCRdb's version contains in-frame clones alone and is incomplete. The repertoire holds fewer than 250,000 clones, roughly four fifths seen once, with about 3.6% in the top ten. Sequenced sample: PBMCs or T cells enriched from blood (not recorded which). All receptors come from a middle-aged woman who had been exposed to COVID-19.

V and J are TRBV29-1 and TRBJ1-5, with 8 bases aligning to TRBD1. Germline CDR1 reads SQVTM; CDR2 reads ANQGSEA. Trimming took 5 bases from V and 7 from J; bases not matched to a gene: 4. This CDR3 has 12 residues. The CDR3 reads CSVQGAGQPQHF. Here the CDR3 DNA reads TGCAGCGTTCAGGGGGCCGGGCAGCCCCAGCATTTT.

The genes are TRBV5-4 and TRBJ2-3, with 9 bases aligning to TRBD1. This CDR3 spans 16 amino acids. The J segment lost 1 base and the V segment lost 0 bases, leaving 3 bases of the junction unmatched. The germline gives CDR1 SGHNT, CDR2 YYREEE (reference sequence). The CDR3 nucleotides are TGTGCCAGCAGCTTGGCCAACAGGGGGCGCACAGATACGCAGTATTTT. Amino acids: CASSLANRGRTDTQYF.

The rearrangement uses TRBV3-1 (or the pseudogene TRBV3-2) and TRBJ1-1; a weak D match, TRBD1 (5 bases). CDR1 LGHDT and CDR2 YNNKEL come from the germline V gene (reference sequence). V gave up 0 bases and J gave up 2 bases, with 13 bases separating them. The CDR3 runs to 16 residues. The CDR3 bases are TGTGCCAGCAGCCAAGATCCCCAGACAGCCAACACTGAAGCTTTCTTT. Translated, it gives CASSQDPQTANTEAFF.

DNA of the CDR3: TGTGCCAGCAGCTTAGCCGGGACACCACAGGGTCCTGGAAACACCATATATTTT. Amino acids: CASSLAGTPQGPGNTIYF. The rearrangement links TRBV7-8 to TRBJ1-3; D possibly corresponds to TRBD1 (6 bases). Germline V gene lookup returns CDR1 SGHVS and CDR2 FQNEAQ. V lost 0 bases and J 2 bases, leaving 17 bases between the germline ends. The CDR3 loop spans 18 amino acids.

V and J are TRBV10-3 and TRBJ1-2; D is uncertain. CDR3 length: 11 residues. V was pared by 4 bases and J by 8 bases, with 8 bases between. CDR1 and CDR2 (germline): ENHRY, SYGVKD. This CDR3 reads CAISGVGGYTF. For the CDR3, the DNA is TGTGCCATCAGTGGTGTTGGCGGCTACACCTTC.

The rearrangement links TRBV11-2 to TRBJ1-6; no clear D gene. The germline V gene encodes CDR1 SGHAT and CDR2 FQNNGV. The V gene lost 8 bases and the J gene lost 0 bases, with 17 bases spanning the gap. The CDR3 is made up of 17 amino acids. This CDR3 is CASGSRGLSSYNSPLHF. DNA for the CDR3: TGTGCCAGCGGGTCGCGAGGGTTGAGCTCCTATAATTCACCCCTCCACTTT.

V usage is TRBV5-4 and J usage is TRBJ2-3; the D is unclear. CDR1 is SGHNT and CDR2 is YYREEE in the germline V gene (reference sequence). This CDR3 has 16 residues. The V gene lost 4 bases and the J gene lost 1 base, with 16 bases spanning the gap. The CDR3 reads CASSPGDFIGTDTQYF. CDR3 bases: TGTGCCAGCAGCCCCGGTGACTTTATCGGCACAGATACGCAGTATTTT.

The chain is built from TRBV18 and TRBJ1-2; 9 bases are a match to TRBD1. CDR1 and CDR2 (germline): KGHSH, LQKENI. The CDR3 covers 14 residues. J was trimmed by 6 bases and V by 5 bases; bases with no gene match: 7. CDR3 DNA sequence: TGTGCCAGCTCAGAACGACAGGGGGTGGATGGCTACACCTTC. Its protein product is CASSERQGVDGYTF.

The chain is built from TRBV6-6 and TRBJ1-2; D gene unclear. CDR1 is MNHNY and CDR2 is SVGAGI in the germline V gene (reference sequence). V gave up 6 bases and J gave up 8 bases, with 7 bases separating them. The CDR3 totals 10 residues. The CDR3 reads CASSHEGYTF. CDR3 sequence (DNA): TGTGCCAGCAGCCATGAGGGCTACACCTTC.

The chain has TRBV27 and TRBJ2-7, with D possibly matching TRBD2 (6 bases). In germline, CDR1 is MNHEY, CDR2 SMNVEV (reference sequence). Deletions cut 3 bases from V and 4 bases from J, with 10 bases between. There are 13 residues in the CDR3. DNA of the CDR3: TGTGCCAGCAGTTTCCGGAGGGGATACGAGCAGTACTTC. Translation gives CASSFRRGYEQYF.

In DNA, the CDR3 is TGTGCCAGCAGCTTTACTAGCGGGGCCGTCTCCTACAATGAGCAGTTCTTC. This codes for CASSFTSGAVSYNEQFF. The V gene is TRBV7-6, the J gene TRBJ2-1, with 10 bases fitting TRBD2. V shed 3 bases and J 0 bases; nucleotides not matched to a gene: 5. The CDR3 covers 17 residues. Germline-derived CDR1 and CDR2 are SGHVS and FNYEAQ.

The chain is built from TRBV5-5 and TRBJ2-3; tentative D call: TRBD1 (6 bases). V was shortened by 4 bases and J by 5 bases, with 20 bases between the two germline ends. The germline V gene has CDR1 SGHKS and CDR2 YYEKEE (reference sequence). The CDR3 contains 16 residues. CDR3 protein: CASSVRPGQAGDTQYF. The CDR3 coding sequence is TGTGCCAGCAGCGTACGACCGGGACAAGCAGGAGATACGCAGTATTTT.

The chain uses TRBV5-1 and TRBJ2-3, with 8 bases matching TRBD2. Germline assignment: CDR1 SGHRS and CDR2 YFSETQ. With V trimmed by 4 bases and J by 1 base, 5 bases remained unmatched. The CDR3 length is 15 residues. CDR3 sequence reads: CASSGAAGGTDTQYF. The CDR3 nucleotides are TGCGCCAGCAGCGGTGCAGCGGGGGGCACAGATACGCAGTATTTT.

The CDR3 spells CASSLFGGNTGELFF. The CDR3 DNA follows: TGTGCCAGCAGTCTATTCGGGGGGAACACCGGGGAGCTGTTTTTT. V and J are TRBV7-3 and TRBJ2-2; D is perhaps TRBD2 (6 bases). V was shortened by 6 bases and J by 1 base, with 12 bases between the two germline ends. This CDR3 is built from 15 residues. Germline CDR1 and CDR2: SGHTA and FQGTGA.

The chain is built from TRBV30 and TRBJ2-3; possibly TRBD1 for D (5 bases). Deletions cut 3 bases from V and 1 base from J, with 8 bases between. The CDR3 loop spans 13 amino acids. Germline CDR1 GTSNPN, CDR2 SVGIG (reference sequence). The CDR3, as DNA: TGTGCCTGGAGAAGCAGGGGCACAGATACGCAGTATTTT. This sequence encodes CAWRSRGTDTQYF.

V is TRBV5-1 and J is TRBJ2-5; 7 bases match TRBD2. With 4 bases clipped from V and 4 bases from J, the junction kept 4 bases outside the gene matches. This CDR3 spans 13 amino acids. Germline values: CDR1 SGHRS, CDR2 YFSETQ. CDR3 sequence: CASSGPGGETQYF. The CDR3, as DNA: TGCGCCAGCAGCGGCCCGGGGGGAGAGACCCAGTACTTC. The full variable domain, completed using reference TRBV5-1 and TRBJ2-5, is KAGVTQTPRYLIKTRGQQVTLSCSPISGHRSVSWYQQTPGQGLQFLFEYFSETQRNKGNFPGRFSGRQFSNSRSEMNVSTLELGDSALYLCASSGPGGETQYFGPGTRLLVL.

The chain combines TRBV4-1 with TRBJ1-2, with TRBD1 matching 7 bases. The CDR3 contains 17 residues. With V trimmed by 0 bases and J by 7 bases, 14 bases remained unmatched. The germline V gene encodes CDR1 MGHRA and CDR2 YSYEKL. The CDR3 protein is CASSQEAFVTGFSGYTF. The CDR3 region has the DNA TGCGCCAGCAGCCAAGAGGCATTTGTGACAGGGTTTTCTGGCTACACCTTC.

J is TRBJ1-1 and V is TRBV29-1, with D unclear. The germline V gene has CDR1 SQVTM and CDR2 ANQGSEA. The CDR3 is made up of 10 amino acids. V shed 4 bases and J shed 6 bases, with 6 bases lying between them. The CDR3 DNA reads as TGCAGCGTTGTCTCCCCTGAAGCTTTCTTT. This gives the protein CSVVSPEAFF.

The V and J genes are TRBV18 and TRBJ1-6; D is unclear. V shed 5 bases and J shed 10 bases, with 15 bases lying between them. The CDR3 extends over 14 amino acids. Germline V gives CDR1 KGHSH, CDR2 LQKENI. This chain's CDR3 is CASSADSSRSPLHF. The CDR3 nucleotides read TGTGCCAGCTCAGCAGATAGCTCTAGGTCACCCCTCCACTTT.

Notes on this clone: Other DNA sequences of this sample code for an identical CDR3. The J gene is TRBJ1-1, the V gene TRBV18; TRBD1 matches 9 bases. This CDR3 is built from 14 residues. Germline CDR1 and CDR2: KGHSH and LQKENI. With V trimmed by 3 bases and J by 5 bases, 4 bases remained unmatched. The CDR3 loop is CASSPGTGRTEAFF. Written as DNA, the CDR3 is TGTGCCAGCTCACCCGGGACAGGGCGGACTGAAGCTTTCTTT.

The chain employs TRBV5-8 and TRBJ1-5, with TRBD1 matching 8 bases. J lost 3 bases, V lost 4 bases, and 3 bases had no gene match. CDR1 and CDR2 from the germline V gene are SGHTS and YDEGEE. The CDR3 loop spans 14 amino acids. The DNA for the CDR3 is TGTGCCAGCAGCCGGACAGGGTTCAATCAGCCCCAGCATTTT. Protein sequence: CASSRTGFNQPQHF.

The chain employs TRBV19 and TRBJ1-2; D gene ambiguous. Trimming shortened V by 0 bases and J by 5 bases, and 7 bases separated the two germline ends. CDR1 is LNHDA and CDR2 is SQIVND in the germline V gene (reference sequence). The CDR3 spans 13 residues. As DNA, the CDR3 is TGTGCCAGTAGTATAGACGGGGTGTATGGCTACACCTTC. It yields the protein CASSIDGVYGYTF.

This sequence joins TRBV19 and TRBJ1-6; TRBD1 matches 11 bases. Germline assignment: CDR1 LNHDA and CDR2 SQIVND (reference sequence). Unmatched junction bases numbered 9, after V lost 5 bases and J lost 6 bases. This CDR3 has 17 amino acids. The CDR3 spells CASSGRTGGQSNSPLHF. The DNA of the CDR3 is TGTGCCAGTAGTGGGCGGACAGGGGGCCAGAGTAATTCACCCCTCCACTTT.